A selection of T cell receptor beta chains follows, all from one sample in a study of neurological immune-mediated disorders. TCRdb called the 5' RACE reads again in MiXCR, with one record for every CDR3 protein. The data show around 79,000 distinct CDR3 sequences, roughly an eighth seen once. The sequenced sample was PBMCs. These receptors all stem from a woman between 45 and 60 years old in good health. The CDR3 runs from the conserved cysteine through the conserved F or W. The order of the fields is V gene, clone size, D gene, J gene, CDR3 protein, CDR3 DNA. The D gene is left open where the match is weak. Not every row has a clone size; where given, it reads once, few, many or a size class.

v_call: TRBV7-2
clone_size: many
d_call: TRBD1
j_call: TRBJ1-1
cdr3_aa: CASSRDRMDAEAFF
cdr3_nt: TGTGCCAGCAGCAGGGACAGGATGGACGCTGAAGCTTTCTTT

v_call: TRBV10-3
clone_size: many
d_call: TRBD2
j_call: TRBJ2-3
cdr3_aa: CAIKSTSGIPDTQYF
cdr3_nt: TGTGCCATCAAGTCGACTAGCGGGATCCCAGATACGCAGTATTTT

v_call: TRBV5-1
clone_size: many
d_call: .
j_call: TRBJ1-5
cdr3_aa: CASSLEGTDQPQHF
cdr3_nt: TGCGCCAGCAGCTTGGAAGGAACTGATCAGCCCCAGCATTTT

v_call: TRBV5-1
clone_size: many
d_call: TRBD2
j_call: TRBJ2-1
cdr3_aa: CASSLVGLAGGLDEQFF
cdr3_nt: TGCGCCAGCAGCTTGGTTGGACTAGCGGGGGGACTAGATGAGCAGTTCTTC

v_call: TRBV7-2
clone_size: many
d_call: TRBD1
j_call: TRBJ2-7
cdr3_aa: CASSFGTGNSYEQYF
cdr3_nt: TGTGCCAGCAGCTTTGGGACAGGGAACTCCTACGAGCAGTACTTC

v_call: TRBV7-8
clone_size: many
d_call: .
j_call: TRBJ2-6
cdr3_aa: CASSLGTGSSGANVLTF
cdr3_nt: TGTGCCAGCAGCTTAGGTACTGGTAGCTCTGGGGCCAACGTCCTGACTTTC

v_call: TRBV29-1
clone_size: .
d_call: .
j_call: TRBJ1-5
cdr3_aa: CSVEVGGAGNQPQHF
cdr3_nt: TGCAGCGTTGAAGTGGGGGGGGCGGGCAATCAGCCCCAGCATTTT

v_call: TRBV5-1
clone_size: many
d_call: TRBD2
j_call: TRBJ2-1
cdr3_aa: CASSLIAGGYNEQFF
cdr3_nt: TGCGCCAGCTCCCTTATAGCGGGGGGTTACAATGAGCAGTTCTTC

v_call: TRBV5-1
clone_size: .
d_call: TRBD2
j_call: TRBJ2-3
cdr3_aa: CASRNPSGGDTQYF
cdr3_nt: TGCGCCAGCAGGAACCCTAGCGGGGGAGATACGCAGTATTTT

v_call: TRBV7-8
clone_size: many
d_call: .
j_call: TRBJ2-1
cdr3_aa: CASSPPRANEQFF
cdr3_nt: TGTGCCAGCAGCCCCCCTAGGGCCAATGAGCAGTTCTTC

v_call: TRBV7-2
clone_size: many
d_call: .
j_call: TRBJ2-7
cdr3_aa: CASSGDFLQYF
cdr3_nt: TGTGCCAGCAGCGGGGACTTTCTGCAGTACTTC

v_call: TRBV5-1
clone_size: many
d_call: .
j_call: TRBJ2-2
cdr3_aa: CASSSDTINTGELFF
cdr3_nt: TGCGCCAGCAGCTCAGACACAATAAACACCGGGGAGCTGTTTTTT

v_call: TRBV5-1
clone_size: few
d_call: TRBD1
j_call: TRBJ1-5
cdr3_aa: CASSLGDRADQPQHF
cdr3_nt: TGCGCCAGCAGCTTGGGGGACAGGGCAGATCAGCCCCAGCATTTT

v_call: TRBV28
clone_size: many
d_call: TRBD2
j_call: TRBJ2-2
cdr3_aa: CASSLFGTIPGELFF
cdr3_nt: TGTGCCAGCAGTTTATTCGGGACTATTCCCGGGGAGCTGTTTTTT